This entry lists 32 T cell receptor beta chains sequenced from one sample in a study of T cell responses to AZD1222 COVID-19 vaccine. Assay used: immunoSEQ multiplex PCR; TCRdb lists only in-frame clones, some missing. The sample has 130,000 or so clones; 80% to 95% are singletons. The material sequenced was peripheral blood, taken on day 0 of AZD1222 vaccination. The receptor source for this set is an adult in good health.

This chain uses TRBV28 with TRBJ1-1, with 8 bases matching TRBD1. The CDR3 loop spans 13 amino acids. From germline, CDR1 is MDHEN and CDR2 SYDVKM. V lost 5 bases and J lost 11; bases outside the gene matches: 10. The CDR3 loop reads CASSTGQGPWAFF. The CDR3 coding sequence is TGTGCCAGCAGTACTGGACAGGGACCATGGGCTTTCTTT.

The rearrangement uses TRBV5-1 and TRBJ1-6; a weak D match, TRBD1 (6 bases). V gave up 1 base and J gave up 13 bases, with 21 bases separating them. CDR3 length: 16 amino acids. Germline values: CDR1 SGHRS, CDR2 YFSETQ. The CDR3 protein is CASSLTGLVGVDPLHF. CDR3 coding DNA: TGCGCCAGCAGCTTGACAGGGTTGGTCGGAGTGGATCCCCTCCACTTT.

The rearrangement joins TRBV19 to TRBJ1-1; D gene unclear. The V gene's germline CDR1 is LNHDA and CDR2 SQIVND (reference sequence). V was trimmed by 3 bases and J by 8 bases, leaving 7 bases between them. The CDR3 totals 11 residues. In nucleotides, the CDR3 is TGTGCCAGTAGTATCCGCGAAGAAGCTTTCTTT. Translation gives CASSIREEAFF. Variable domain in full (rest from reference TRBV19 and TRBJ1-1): DGGITQSPKYLFRKEGQNVTLSCEQNLNHDAMYWYRQDPGQGLRLIYYSQIVNDFQKGDIAEGYSVSREKKESFPLTVTSAQKNPTAFYLCASSIREEAFFGQGTRLTVV.

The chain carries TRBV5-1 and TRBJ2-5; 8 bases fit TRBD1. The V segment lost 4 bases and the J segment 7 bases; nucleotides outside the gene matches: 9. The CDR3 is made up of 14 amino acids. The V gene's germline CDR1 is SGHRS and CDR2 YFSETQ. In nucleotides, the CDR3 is TGCGCCAGCAGCGATGGGACAGGACAAAGGACCCAGTACTTC. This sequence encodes CASSDGTGQRTQYF.

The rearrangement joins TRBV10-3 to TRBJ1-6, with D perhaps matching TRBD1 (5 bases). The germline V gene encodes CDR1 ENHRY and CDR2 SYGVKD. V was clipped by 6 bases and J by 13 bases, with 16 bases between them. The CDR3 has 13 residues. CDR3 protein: CAIRSDSLFPLHF. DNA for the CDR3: TGTGCCATCAGATCAGACAGCTTATTTCCCCTCCACTTT.

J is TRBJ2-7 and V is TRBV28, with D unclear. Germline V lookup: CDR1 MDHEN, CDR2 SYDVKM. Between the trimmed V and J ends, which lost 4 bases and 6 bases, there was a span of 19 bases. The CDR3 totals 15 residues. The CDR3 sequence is CASSSLKGSLREQYF. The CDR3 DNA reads TGTGCCAGCAGTTCCCTTAAGGGTAGCTTGCGCGAGCAGTACTTC. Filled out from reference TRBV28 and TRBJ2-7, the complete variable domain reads DVKVTQSSRYLVKRTGEKVFLECVQDMDHENMFWYRQDPGLGLRLIYFSYDVKMKEKGDIPEGYSVSREKKERFSLILESASTNQTSMYLCASSSLKGSLREQYFGPGTRLTVT.

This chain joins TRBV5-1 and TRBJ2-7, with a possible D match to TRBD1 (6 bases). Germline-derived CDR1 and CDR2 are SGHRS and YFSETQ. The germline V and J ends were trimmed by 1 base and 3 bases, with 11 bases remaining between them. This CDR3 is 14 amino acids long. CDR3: CASSLITGSYEQYF. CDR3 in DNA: TGCGCCAGCAGCTTGATCACAGGGAGCTACGAGCAGTACTTC.

This chain's CDR3 is CASSPILRGSIDTEAFF. DNA of the CDR3: TGTGCCAGCAGCCCCATTCTTCGGGGAAGCATCGACACTGAAGCTTTCTTT. This chain connects TRBV5-8 to TRBJ1-1, with D hard to call. The germline V and J ends were trimmed by 4 bases and 3 bases, with 22 bases remaining between them. This CDR3 has 17 residues. Germline lookup yields CDR1 SGHTS and CDR2 YDEGEE. The variable domain in full, with the rest retrieved from reference TRBV5-8 and TRBJ1-1, is EAGVTQSPTHLIKTRGQQATLRCSPISGHTSVYWYQQALGLGLQFLLWYDEGEERNRGNFPPRFSGRQFPNYSSELNVNALELEDSALYLCASSPILRGSIDTEAFFGQGTRLTVV.

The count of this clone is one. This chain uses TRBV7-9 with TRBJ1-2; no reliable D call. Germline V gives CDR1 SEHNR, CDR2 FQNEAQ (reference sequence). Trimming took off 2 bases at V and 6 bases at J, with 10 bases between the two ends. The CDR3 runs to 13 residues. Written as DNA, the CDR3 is TGTGCCAGCAGCTTACGGGGTGGGAATGGCTACACCTTC. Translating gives CASSLRGGNGYTF.

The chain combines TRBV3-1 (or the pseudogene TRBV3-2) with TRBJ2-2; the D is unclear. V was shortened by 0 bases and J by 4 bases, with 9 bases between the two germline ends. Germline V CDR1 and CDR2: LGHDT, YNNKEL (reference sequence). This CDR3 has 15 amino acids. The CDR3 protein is CASSQDQRSTGELFF. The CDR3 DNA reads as TGTGCCAGCAGCCAAGATCAGAGGAGCACCGGGGAGCTGTTTTTT.

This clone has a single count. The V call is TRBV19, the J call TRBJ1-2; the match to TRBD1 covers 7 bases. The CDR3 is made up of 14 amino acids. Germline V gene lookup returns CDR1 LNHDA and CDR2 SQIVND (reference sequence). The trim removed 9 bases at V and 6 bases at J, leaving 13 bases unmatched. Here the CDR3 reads CASQPGQLVHGYTF. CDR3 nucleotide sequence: TGTGCCAGCCAGCCGGGACAGCTAGTTCATGGCTACACCTTC.

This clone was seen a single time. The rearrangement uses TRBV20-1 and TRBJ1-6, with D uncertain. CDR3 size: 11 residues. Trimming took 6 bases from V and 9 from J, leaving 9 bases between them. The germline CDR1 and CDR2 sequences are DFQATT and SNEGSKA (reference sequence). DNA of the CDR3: TGCAGTGCCAAGAGGGCTTCACCCCTCCACTTT. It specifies CSAKRASPLHF.

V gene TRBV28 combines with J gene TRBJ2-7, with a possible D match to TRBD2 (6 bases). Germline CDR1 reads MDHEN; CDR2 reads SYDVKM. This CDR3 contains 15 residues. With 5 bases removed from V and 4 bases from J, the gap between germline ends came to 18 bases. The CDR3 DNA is TGTGCCAGCAGTCCTCCGGGACTTACCGTGTACGAGCAGTACTTC. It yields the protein CASSPPGLTVYEQYF.

CDR3 DNA sequence: TGTGCCAGCAGCAGTCGGTTGGAACAGCTTAATGAAAAACTGTTTTTT. The encoded protein is CASSSRLEQLNEKLFF. The chain carries TRBV7-9 and TRBJ1-4; no firm D call. This CDR3 is 16 amino acids long. Germline values: CDR1 SEHNR, CDR2 FQNEAQ (reference sequence). V lost 5 bases to trimming and J lost 4 bases, with 17 bases between them.

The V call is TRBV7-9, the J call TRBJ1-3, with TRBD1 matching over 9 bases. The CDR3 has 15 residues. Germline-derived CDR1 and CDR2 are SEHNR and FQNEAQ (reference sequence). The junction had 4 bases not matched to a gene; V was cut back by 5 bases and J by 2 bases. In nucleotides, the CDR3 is TGTGCCAGCAGCAAAACAGGGGGCGCTGGAAACACCATATATTTT. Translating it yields CASSKTGGAGNTIYF.

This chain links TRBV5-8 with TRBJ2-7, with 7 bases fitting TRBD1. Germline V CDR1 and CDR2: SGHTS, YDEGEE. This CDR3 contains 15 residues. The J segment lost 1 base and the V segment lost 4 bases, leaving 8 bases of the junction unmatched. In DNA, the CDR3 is TGTGCCAGCAGCCCTAGGGGGCACCTATCCTACGAGCAGTACTTC. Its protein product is CASSPRGHLSYEQYF.

Here the CDR3 DNA reads TGTGCCAGCAGTTTATGGGGGCAGGGGGCCCCCTACGAGCAGTACTTC. This translates into CASSLWGQGAPYEQYF. J is TRBJ2-7 and V is TRBV27, with TRBD1 matching 8 bases. The CDR3 is 16 amino acids. Germline CDR1 reads MNHEY; CDR2 reads SMNVEV (reference sequence). Trimming at V came to 1 base and at J to 2 bases, leaving 7 bases not matched to a gene.

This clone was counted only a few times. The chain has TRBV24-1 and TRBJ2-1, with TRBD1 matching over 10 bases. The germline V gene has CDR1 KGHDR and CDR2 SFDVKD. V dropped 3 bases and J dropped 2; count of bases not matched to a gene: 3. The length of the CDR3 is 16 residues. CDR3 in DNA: TGTGCCACCAGTGATGCCGGGACAGGGGCCTACAATGAGCAGTTCTTC. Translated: CATSDAGTGAYNEQFF.

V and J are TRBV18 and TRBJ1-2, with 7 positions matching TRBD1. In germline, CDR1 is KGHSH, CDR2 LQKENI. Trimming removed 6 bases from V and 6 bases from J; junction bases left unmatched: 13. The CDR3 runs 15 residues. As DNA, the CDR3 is TGTGCCAGCTCCGAAGGGGCAGGGGGAATTAATGGCTACACCTTC. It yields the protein CASSEGAGGINGYTF. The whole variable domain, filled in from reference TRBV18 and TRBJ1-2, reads NAGVMQNPRHLVRRRGQEARLRCSPMKGHSHVYWYRQLPEEGLKFMVYLQKENIIDESGMPKERFSAEFPKEGPSILRIQQVVRGDSAAYFCASSEGAGGINGYTFGSGTRLTVV.

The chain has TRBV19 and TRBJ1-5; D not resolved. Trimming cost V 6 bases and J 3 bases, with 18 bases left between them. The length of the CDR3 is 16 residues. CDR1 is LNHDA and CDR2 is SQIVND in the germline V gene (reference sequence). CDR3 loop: CASSHGSEILNQPQHF. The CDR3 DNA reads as TGTGCCAGTAGCCACGGGAGCGAAATTCTCAATCAGCCCCAGCATTTT.

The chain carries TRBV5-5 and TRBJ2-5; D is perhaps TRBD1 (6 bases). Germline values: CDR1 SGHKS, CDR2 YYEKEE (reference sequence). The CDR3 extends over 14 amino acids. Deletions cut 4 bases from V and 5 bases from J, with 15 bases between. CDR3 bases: TGTGCCAGCAGCCATTTACAGGGTAGTGAGACCCAGTACTTC. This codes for CASSHLQGSETQYF.

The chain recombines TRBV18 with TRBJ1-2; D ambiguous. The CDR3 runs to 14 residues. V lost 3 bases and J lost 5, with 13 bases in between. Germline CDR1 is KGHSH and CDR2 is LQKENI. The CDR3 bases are TGTGCCAGCTCACCGGAAGGGTCTAGGTATGGCTACACCTTC. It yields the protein CASSPEGSRYGYTF.

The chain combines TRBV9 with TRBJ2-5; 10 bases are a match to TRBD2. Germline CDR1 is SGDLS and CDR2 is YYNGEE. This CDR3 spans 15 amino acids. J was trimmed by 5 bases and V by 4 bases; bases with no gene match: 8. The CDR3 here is CASSSGLAGAETQYF. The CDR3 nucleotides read TGTGCCAGCAGCTCGGGGCTAGCGGGAGCGGAGACCCAGTACTTC.

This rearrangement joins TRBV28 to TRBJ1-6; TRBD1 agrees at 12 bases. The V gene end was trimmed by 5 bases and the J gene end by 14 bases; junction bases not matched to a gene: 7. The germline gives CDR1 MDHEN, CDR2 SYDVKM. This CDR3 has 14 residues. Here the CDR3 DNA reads TGTGCCAGCAGTCGGGACAGGGGGCGCTTATCCCTCCACTTT. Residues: CASSRDRGRLSLHF.

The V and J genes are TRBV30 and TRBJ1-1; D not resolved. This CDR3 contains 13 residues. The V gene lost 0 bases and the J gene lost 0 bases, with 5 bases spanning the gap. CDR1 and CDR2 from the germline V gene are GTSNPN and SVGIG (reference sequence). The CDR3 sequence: CAWSVGLNTEAFF. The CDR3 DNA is TGTGCCTGGAGTGTAGGCTTGAACACTGAAGCTTTCTTT.

The CDR3 spells CASSLTGGNNQPQHF. The CDR3 region has the DNA TGTGCCAGCAGCTTAACCGGGGGCAACAATCAGCCCCAGCATTTT. The gene calls are TRBV7-3 and TRBJ1-5; a weak D match, TRBD1 (6 bases). This CDR3 is 15 amino acids long. Per germline, CDR1 SGHTA and CDR2 FQGTGA. The germline V and J ends were trimmed by 0 bases and 3 bases, with 9 bases remaining between them.

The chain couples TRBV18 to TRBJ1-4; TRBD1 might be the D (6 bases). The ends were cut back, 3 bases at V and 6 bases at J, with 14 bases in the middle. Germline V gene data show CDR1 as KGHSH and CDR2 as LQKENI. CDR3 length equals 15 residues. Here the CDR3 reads CASSPGRGAYEKLFF. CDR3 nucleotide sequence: TGTGCCAGCTCACCTGGACGGGGGGCCTATGAAAAACTGTTTTTT.

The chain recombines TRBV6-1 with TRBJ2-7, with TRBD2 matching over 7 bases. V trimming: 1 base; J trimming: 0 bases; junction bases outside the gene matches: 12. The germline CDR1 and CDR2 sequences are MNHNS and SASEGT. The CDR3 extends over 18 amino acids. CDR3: CASSEVGGSRLSSYEQYF. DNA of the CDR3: TGTGCCAGCAGTGAAGTGGGGGGGTCTCGGCTAAGCTCCTACGAGCAGTACTTC.

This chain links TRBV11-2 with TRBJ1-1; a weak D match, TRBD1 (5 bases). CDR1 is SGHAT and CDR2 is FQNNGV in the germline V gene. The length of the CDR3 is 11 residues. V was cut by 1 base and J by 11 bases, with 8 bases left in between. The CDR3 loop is CASSLAGDAFF. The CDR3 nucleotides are TGTGCCAGCAGCTTAGCCGGGGACGCTTTCTTT.

Here the CDR3 reads CASNVNTDTQYF. DNA for the CDR3: TGTGCCAGCAATGTGAACACAGATACGCAGTATTTT. This rearrangement joins TRBV12-3 or TRBV12-4 to TRBJ2-3; no definite D call. This CDR3 is 12 amino acids long. V lost 7 bases and J lost 2, with 7 bases in between.

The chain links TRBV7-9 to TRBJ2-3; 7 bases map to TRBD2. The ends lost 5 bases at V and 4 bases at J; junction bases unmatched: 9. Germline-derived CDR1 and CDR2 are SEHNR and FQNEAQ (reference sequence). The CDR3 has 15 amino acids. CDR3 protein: CASSPERGIADTQYF. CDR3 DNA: TGTGCCAGCAGCCCGGAGCGGGGTATAGCAGATACGCAGTATTTT.

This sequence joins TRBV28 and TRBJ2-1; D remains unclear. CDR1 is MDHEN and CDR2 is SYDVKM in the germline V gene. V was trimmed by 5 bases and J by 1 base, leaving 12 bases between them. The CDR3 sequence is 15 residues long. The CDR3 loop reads CASSGRGRSYNEQFF. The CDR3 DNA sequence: TGTGCCAGCAGTGGCCGCGGACGGTCCTACAATGAGCAGTTCTTC.